This is a list of T cell receptor beta chains from one sample in a study of identical twins. Via MiXCR, TCRdb re-called the 5' RACE reads, giving one row per CDR3 protein. The top ten clones hold approximately 3% of a sample with some 500,000 distinct CDR3 sequences, more than 9% of them seen once. These records were also assigned to another study, of yellow fever vaccine responses in identical twins.

Input material: PBMCs. These TCRs come from a woman aged 18-29 years in good health. CDR3s include the opening cysteine and the closing phenylalanine or tryptophan. A D gene is named only where the DNA matches it firmly. The size of a clone is reported for some rows only, either as once, few or many, or as a class for expanded clones.

clone_size j_call d_call v_call cdr3_nt cdr3_aa
. TRBJ2-3 TRBD2 TRBV20-1 TGCAGTGTCGCCGCCCCCCCCACCGGACTAGCGGGGTCAGATACGCAGTATTTT CSVAAPPTGLAGSDTQYF
. TRBJ2-7 TRBD2 TRBV28 TGTGCCAGCACTGGAGCCGGGGGGGGCTACGAGCAGTACTTC CASTGAGGGYEQYF
few TRBJ2-7 . TRBV10-3 TGTGCCATCAGTGACCCCGGGTCCTACTACGAGCAGTACTTC CAISDPGSYYEQYF
many TRBJ1-2 . TRBV6-1 TGTGCCAGCTCGACAGCTAACTATGGCTACACCTTC CASSTANYGYTF
. TRBJ2-1 . TRBV5-5 TGTGCCAGCAGCTCGGCGGCTGAGCAGTTCTTC CASSSAAEQFF
. TRBJ2-3 . TRBV7-2 TGTGCCAGCAGCTTAAGTATCACAGATACGCAGTATTTT CASSLSITDTQYF
few TRBJ2-5 TRBD1 TRBV5-1 TGCGCCAGCAGCTTGGCAAACCGACCGGGACAGGAAGAGACCCAGTACTTC CASSLANRPGQEETQYF
. TRBJ1-5 . TRBV30 TGTGCCTGGAGTGTACGGGAAGGAAATCAGCCCCAGCATTTT CAWSVREGNQPQHF
once TRBJ2-1 . TRBV5-4 TGTGCCAGCAACTCAGAACAGGGACGGGCTGAGCAGTTCTTC CASNSEQGRAEQFF
few TRBJ2-7 . TRBV12-3/TRBV12-4 TGTGCCAGCACCTCAGACGGGGCTTCCTACGAGCAGTACTTC CASTSDGASYEQYF
few TRBJ2-5 TRBD2 TRBV5-1 TGCGCCATCAGCTTTGGGACTAGCGGGCTACAAGAGACCCAGTACTTC CAISFGTSGLQETQYF
. TRBJ2-1 TRBD2 TRBV27 TGTGCCAGCAGCCAACCGAGTCTAGCGGGAGTGGGATATGAGCAGTTCTTC CASSQPSLAGVGYEQFF
. TRBJ2-2 TRBD1 TRBV12-3/TRBV12-4 TGTGCCAGCAGTTCTCCAACAGGGGCACTAGGGGGCGGGGAGCTGTTTTTT CASSSPTGALGGGELFF
many TRBJ2-3 . TRBV3-1 TGTGCCAGCAGCGAAGGACGTAGAACAGATACGCAGTATTTT CASSEGRRTDTQYF
few TRBJ2-3 TRBD2 TRBV28 TGTGCCAGCAGTTCTAGCGGGACCACGGTGACTAGCACAGATACGCAGTATTTT CASSSSGTTVTSTDTQYF
many TRBJ2-1 . TRBV11-2 TGTGCCAGCAGCTTTCAAACTGAGCAGTTCTTC CASSFQTEQFF
. TRBJ2-7 . TRBV12-3/TRBV12-4 TGTGCCAGCAGTTCGGGTAGCACTTTCTACGAGCAGTACTTC CASSSGSTFYEQYF
. TRBJ2-5 . TRBV6-4 TGTGCCAGCAGTGACTCCCCCCCCAGACAGATCCAAGAGACCCAGTACTTC CASSDSPPRQIQETQYF
many TRBJ2-3 TRBD2 TRBV20-1 TGCAGTGCTACGGGACTAGCGGGGGTCGAAGATACGCAGTATTTT CSATGLAGVEDTQYF
. TRBJ2-3 TRBD2 TRBV19 TGTGCCAGTAGTCCCGGGAGTTTAGCGGGGAAGGACACAGATACGCAGTATTTT CASSPGSLAGKDTDTQYF
many TRBJ1-4 . TRBV6-5 TGTGCCAGCAGTTCACCGGGTGAAAAACTGTTTTTT CASSSPGEKLFF
few TRBJ2-1 TRBD2 TRBV15 TGTGCCACCAGCTCGGGACTAGCGGGGGGACATGAGCAGTTCTTC CATSSGLAGGHEQFF
many TRBJ2-2 . TRBV28 TGTGCCAGCAGTTTACCACCGGTCACCGGGGAGCTGTTTTTT CASSLPPVTGELFF
many TRBJ2-1 TRBD2 TRBV4-2 TGTGCCAGCAGCCAGGGAAGGAAAAGCGGGAGCCCATACAATGAGCAGTTCTTC CASSQGRKSGSPYNEQFF
many TRBJ1-1 TRBD1 TRBV5-1 TGCGCCAGCAGCTTGGAACAGGGGATGACTGAAGCTTTCTTT CASSLEQGMTEAFF
. TRBJ2-3 . TRBV6-1 TGTGCCAGCAGTGAAGCCGCTCGGGATACGCAGTATTTT CASSEAARDTQYF
few TRBJ2-7 . TRBV29-1 TGCAGCGTTGTAGTCAGGGTCTACGAGCAGTACTTC CSVVVRVYEQYF